In this sample, the clone carrying this TCR beta chain turned up a few times. The source of the sample is a study of T cells after yellow fever vaccination. The CDR3 runs to 12 residues. V gave up 7 bases and J gave up 3 bases, with 7 bases separating them. Germline values: CDR1 MNHEY, CDR2 SVGEGT. TCRdb recomputed calls from the 5' RACE reads with MiXCR, one row per CDR3 protein. The table records hundreds of thousands of distinct CDR3 sequences, 9% to 15% of them present only once. V and J are TRBV6-2 or TRBV6-3 and TRBJ1-5, with D uncertain. This receptor was taken from a young man who received the YFV17D yellow fever vaccine. The material was PBMCs, obtained on the day of the yellow fever booster vaccination. The CDR3 nucleotides read TGTGCCAGCAACCCGAACAATCAGCCCCAGCATTTT. Its translation: CASNPNNQPQHF.